This passage covers 20 T cell receptor beta chains from one sample sequenced in a study of T cell responses to AZD1222 COVID-19 vaccine. Here immunoSEQ multiplex PCR was the method, and the copy in TCRdb shows in-frame clones only, minus some. The profile shows about 180,000 clones, under 95% of them singletons. Source: peripheral blood, taken 28 days after the second AZD1222 dose. The receptors come from an adult who received the AZD1222 COVID-19 vaccine.

V gene TRBV5-1 combines with J gene TRBJ2-5; TRBD2 aligns across 10 bases. Germline V lookup: CDR1 SGHRS, CDR2 YFSETQ. Trimming cost V 1 base and J 1 base; bases outside gene matches: 4. The CDR3 has 16 amino acids. The CDR3 region has the DNA TGCGCCAGCAGCTTGAGACTAGCGGGCCTCCAAGAGACCCAGTACTTC. Its translation is CASSLRLAGLQETQYF.

V is TRBV7-2 and J is TRBJ2-5, with D tentatively TRBD2 (6 bases). Germline CDR1 and CDR2: SGHTA and FQGNSA. This CDR3 region has 14 residues. The V end was cut by 1 base, the J end by 7 bases, with 13 bases between. The DNA for the CDR3 is TGTGCCAGCAGCTTAGGGACTACCACTAGGACCCAGTACTTC. Translation gives CASSLGTTTRTQYF.

The chain recombines TRBV5-4 with TRBJ2-1, with D perhaps TRBD2 (5 bases). Trimming pared 0 bases from V and 2 bases from J, leaving 6 bases between. The CDR3 sequence is 14 residues long. In germline, CDR1 is SGHNT, CDR2 YYREEE (reference sequence). In DNA form, the CDR3 reads TGTGCCAGCAGCTTGGCGGGAACCTACAATGAGCAGTTCTTC. Amino acids: CASSLAGTYNEQFF.

This sequence joins TRBV10-3 and TRBJ1-6; no definite D call. Per the germline V gene, CDR1 is ENHRY and CDR2 is SYGVKD. CDR3 length equals 17 residues. V lost 3 bases and J 0 bases, leaving 12 bases between the germline ends. The CDR3 loop is CAISEKSHSSYNSPLHF. CDR3 bases: TGTGCCATCAGTGAAAAGTCTCACAGCTCCTATAATTCACCCCTCCACTTT.

The CDR3 spells CASSYREGANYGYTF. Written as DNA, the CDR3 is TGTGCCAGCAGTTACAGGGAAGGAGCTAACTATGGCTACACCTTC. The chain carries TRBV2 and TRBJ1-2, with D perhaps matching TRBD1 (6 bases). Trimming cost V 5 bases and J 0 bases, with 13 bases left between them. CDR3 length: 15 residues. CDR1 SNHLY and CDR2 FYNNEI come from the germline V gene.

J is TRBJ1-2 and V is TRBV25-1, with no clear D. Per the germline V gene, CDR1 is MGHDK and CDR2 is SYGVNS. CDR3 length: 14 residues. The ends were cut back, 2 bases at V and 11 bases at J, with 18 bases in the middle. The CDR3 is CASSEIAGSLRYTF. In DNA, the CDR3 is TGTGCCAGCAGTGAAATAGCCGGATCCCTGCGGTACACCTTC.

The gene calls are TRBV5-5 and TRBJ1-1, with D unresolved. Germline loops: CDR1 SGHKS, CDR2 YYEKEE (reference sequence). The CDR3 is made up of 13 amino acids. Between the trimmed V and J ends, which lost 4 bases and 0 bases, there was a span of 7 bases. CDR3 DNA sequence: TGTGCCAGCAGCACGGGGTTGAACACTGAAGCTTTCTTT. This encodes CASSTGLNTEAFF.

The chain links TRBV6-1 to TRBJ1-3; D remains unclear. This CDR3 contains 15 residues. Germline assignment: CDR1 MNHNS and CDR2 SASEGT. Trimming took 2 bases from V and 3 from J, leaving 11 bases between them. CDR3: CASSERPTGGNTIYF. Written as DNA, the CDR3 is TGTGCCAGCAGTGAACGGCCCACTGGTGGAAACACCATATATTTT.

The chain combines TRBV5-1 with TRBJ2-2, with unresolved D. The CDR3 loop spans 15 amino acids. V lost 0 bases, J lost 5 bases, and 11 bases lay in between. Germline-derived CDR1 and CDR2 are SGHRS and YFSETQ. CDR3 loop: CASSLELGPTGELFF. For the CDR3, the DNA is TGCGCCAGCAGCTTGGAATTGGGCCCAACCGGGGAGCTGTTTTTT.

A single count supports this clone. The chain combines TRBV2 with TRBJ1-5; the D is unclear. The CDR3 contains 13 residues. Per the germline V gene, CDR1 is SNHLY and CDR2 is FYNNEI. Trimming removed 7 bases at V and 1 base at J, with 8 bases between. CDR3 sequence: CASNGLSNQPQHF. The CDR3 DNA reads TGTGCCAGCAACGGACTGAGCAATCAGCCCCAGCATTTT.

The chain joins TRBV18 to TRBJ2-1, with TRBD2 matching 7 bases. The CDR3 has 16 residues. CDR1 KGHSH and CDR2 LQKENI come from the germline V gene. The junction had 14 bases not matched to a gene; V was cut back by 4 bases and J by 8 bases. This CDR3 is CASSRGGGFELDEQFF. CDR3 bases: TGTGCCAGCTCACGTGGCGGGGGTTTCGAACTCGATGAGCAGTTCTTC.

The chain links TRBV24-1 to TRBJ1-2, with 10 bases aligning to TRBD1. The V and J ends lost 6 bases and 8 bases, in that order; junction bases with no gene match: 5. There are 13 residues in the CDR3. Germline V lookup: CDR1 KGHDR, CDR2 SFDVKD. The DNA of the CDR3 is TGTGCCACCAGTCGGGGACAGGGGTTGGGCTACACCTTC. Protein: CATSRGQGLGYTF.

The rearrangement joins TRBV11-2 to TRBJ2-5; possible D gene TRBD2, 5 bases. With 4 bases removed from V and 5 bases from J, the gap between germline ends came to 26 bases. The germline gives CDR1 SGHAT, CDR2 FQNNGV. The CDR3 is made up of 18 amino acids. In nucleotides, the CDR3 is TGTGCCAGCAGCTCACCGGGGATACAAAAGTCGGGATGGGAGACCCAGTACTTC. Protein sequence: CASSSPGIQKSGWETQYF.

The rearrangement uses TRBV27 and TRBJ2-7; no firm D call. The CDR3 contains 15 residues. Germline CDR1 reads MNHEY; CDR2 reads SMNVEV (reference sequence). The V end was cut by 6 bases, the J end by 5 bases, with 20 bases between. The DNA for the CDR3 is TGTGCCAGCAGGGCCAGTCTCGGGCCCAACAACGAGCAGTACTTC. Protein product: CASRASLGPNNEQYF.

CDR3 residues: CASRDDWNTEAFF. DNA of the CDR3: TGTGCCAGCAGGGATGATTGGAACACTGAAGCTTTCTTT. V is TRBV6-4 and J is TRBJ1-1; D gene unclear. The CDR3 is 13 residues long. Germline CDR1 is MRHNA and CDR2 is SNTAGT. Between the trimmed V and J ends, which lost 6 bases and 1 base, there was a span of 9 bases.

Points on this clone: The same CDR3 is also encoded by other DNA sequences in this sample. This rearrangement joins TRBV18 to TRBJ1-1, with D possibly TRBD1 on 6 matching bases. V was pared by 0 bases and J by 1 base, with 6 bases between. CDR3 length equals 14 residues. Germline V gene data show CDR1 as KGHSH and CDR2 as LQKENI. CDR3 protein: CASSPPGANTEAFF. CDR3 nucleotide sequence: TGTGCCAGCTCACCACCGGGGGCGAACACTGAAGCTTTCTTT.

V usage is TRBV5-1 and J usage is TRBJ1-5; 7 bases map to TRBD1. Per the germline V gene, CDR1 is SGHRS and CDR2 is YFSETQ. With V trimmed by 2 bases and J by 7 bases, 9 bases remained unmatched. The CDR3 totals 15 residues. The CDR3 sequence is CASSLTGDDLQPQHF. The CDR3 region has the DNA TGCGCCAGCAGCTTAACAGGGGATGACCTACAGCCCCAGCATTTT.

V is TRBV7-2 and J is TRBJ2-3; TRBD1 might be the D (6 bases). The ends were cut back, 5 bases at V and 3 bases at J, with 24 bases in the middle. In germline, CDR1 is SGHTA, CDR2 FQGNSA. This CDR3 has 18 amino acids. CDR3 bases: TGTGCCAGCAGCATAACAGGGTCGGGGTGGTCTTTTACAGATACGCAGTATTTT. Translation: CASSITGSGWSFTDTQYF.

The V gene is TRBV5-1, the J gene TRBJ1-2; 12 positions agree with TRBD1. The CDR3 length is 15 residues. V trimming: 4 bases; J trimming: 8 bases; junction bases outside the gene matches: 9. The germline V gene has CDR1 SGHRS and CDR2 YFSETQ. The CDR3 DNA follows: TGCGCCAGCAGCCCGGGGACAGGGGGCGCGAGGGGCTACACCTTC. As protein: CASSPGTGGARGYTF. Together with reference TRBV5-1 and TRBJ1-2, the CDR3 gives the full variable domain: KAGVTQTPRYLIKTRGQQVTLSCSPISGHRSVSWYQQTPGQGLQFLFEYFSETQRNKGNFPGRFSGRQFSNSRSEMNVSTLELGDSALYLCASSPGTGGARGYTFGSGTRLTVV.

The rearrangement joins TRBV29-1 to TRBJ1-2; unclear D gene. This CDR3 comprises 12 residues. V gave up 2 bases and J gave up 0 bases, with 4 bases separating them. Germline V CDR1 and CDR2: SQVTM, ANQGSEA. The CDR3 DNA reads as TGCAGCGTTGAACAGGCTAACTATGGCTACACCTTC. Residues: CSVEQANYGYTF.